This T cell receptor (beta chain) was retrieved from a study of blood T cells in healthy people across ages. Study-level findings and limits: A roughly linear fall in TCR beta diversity per million T cells was seen with increasing age.

For the second PCR, which ran for about 6 to 11 cycles, a sample-barcoded 5' primer and a J-beta primer mix were used. TCRdb re-analysed the 5' RACE reads in MiXCR, keeping a single row per CDR3 protein. The sample includes around 1,000,000 distinct CDR3 sequences, roughly a quarter of them seen just once. V dropped 4 bases and J dropped 0; count of bases not matched to a gene: 6. CDR1 SGHDT and CDR2 YYEEEE come from the germline V gene. CDR3 length: 15 residues. Notes on this clonotype: Its specificity is unknown.

This sample also belongs to another study, concerning T cells of mothers and their children. As that study records: RNA that had been extracted went wholly into cDNA synthesis, at roughly 1.5 ug per 15 ul.

The clonotype comes from a girl aged 2-10 years in good health. The rearrangement links TRBV5-6 to TRBJ1-2, with 7 bases fitting TRBD1. Sequenced sample: blood. The CDR3 DNA reads as TGTGCCAGCAGCGAATCAGGGGGTTCTAACTATGGCTACACCTTC. This codes for CASSESGGSNYGYTF.